This entry lists 31 T cell receptor beta chains sequenced from one sample in a study of shared clonotypes between healthy human individuals. TCRdb's copy holds only in-frame clones and misses some; the assay was immunoSEQ multiplex PCR. Seen here are about 320,000 clones, more than 75% observed once, and the top ten hold about 16%. Sequencing used memory CD8+ T cells sorted from blood. Subset noted: CD45RO+ cells pooled with CCR7-negative TemRA cells. The source of these receptors is a man between 18 and 29 years old in good health.

The V and J genes are TRBV2 and TRBJ1-1; D is perhaps TRBD1 (5 bases). The CDR3 is made up of 14 amino acids. Germline CDR1 is SNHLY and CDR2 is FYNNEI. V was clipped by 6 bases and J by 5 bases, with 16 bases between them. Here the CDR3 reads CASSVQAYRTEAFF. As DNA, the CDR3 is TGTGCCAGCAGCGTACAGGCTTATAGGACTGAAGCTTTCTTT.

The gene calls are TRBV13 and TRBJ2-1; weak D call: TRBD2 (5 bases). Germline V gene sequence: CDR1 PRHDT, CDR2 FYEKMQ (reference sequence). This CDR3 is 15 amino acids long. Trimming removed 1 base from V and 5 bases from J, with 12 bases in between. The CDR3 coding sequence is TGTGCCAGCAGCTTAGTCCAGCGGAGAGACAATGAGCAGTTCTTC. Amino acid sequence: CASSLVQRRDNEQFF.

The chain recombines TRBV30 with TRBJ2-5; TRBD2 agrees at 10 bases. Germline-derived CDR1 and CDR2 are GTSNPN and SVGIG (reference sequence). V was pared by 0 bases and J by 4 bases, with 11 bases of the junction left unmatched. The CDR3 covers 17 residues. The CDR3 DNA sequence: TGTGCCTGGAGTGTACTTTCGGGGCTAGCGGGAGCAGAGACCCAGTACTTC. This encodes CAWSVLSGLAGAETQYF.

This clone was counted once. The same CDR3 arises from other DNA sequences in this sample as well. The rearrangement links TRBV28 to TRBJ1-5, with D tentatively TRBD1 (5 bases). V gave up 6 bases and J gave up 7 bases, with 10 bases separating them. Germline-derived CDR1 and CDR2 are MDHEN and SYDVKM. This CDR3 is built from 12 residues. Written as DNA, the CDR3 is TGTGCCAGCAGCCAGGGATACCAGCCCCAGCATTTT. Encoded protein: CASSQGYQPQHF.

This clone showed up just once. The chain carries TRBV9 and TRBJ2-2, with TRBD1 identical over 12 bases. V lost 1 base and J lost 8; bases outside the gene matches: 6. CDR1 and CDR2 from the germline V gene are SGDLS and YYNGEE. The CDR3 sequence is 16 residues long. CDR3 DNA sequence: TGTGCCAGCAGCGTAAACCGGGACAGGGGGCAGGGGGAGCTGTTTTTT. This sequence encodes CASSVNRDRGQGELFF.

This clone has a single count. The CDR3 region has the DNA TGTGCCAGCAGCGACCGGGACAGTTCCTACGAGCAGTACTTC. The encoded protein is CASSDRDSSYEQYF. The chain combines TRBV6-6 with TRBJ2-7; 7 nucleotides align to TRBD1. The germline CDR1 and CDR2 sequences are MNHNY and SVGAGI (reference sequence). J gave up 1 base and V 6 bases, and 6 bases lay outside the gene matches. The CDR3 contains 14 residues.

The chain is built from TRBV6-1 and TRBJ2-7, with 11 positions matching TRBD2. This CDR3 is 17 amino acids long. Looked up from germline, CDR1 is MNHNS and CDR2 is SASEGT. V shed 3 bases, J shed 6 bases, and the junction held 13 bases outside the gene matches. This CDR3 is CASSDVLAGGPRSEQYF. The CDR3 nucleotides read TGTGCCAGCAGTGATGTTTTAGCGGGAGGGCCGAGAAGCGAGCAGTACTTC.

The chain recombines TRBV5-6 with TRBJ2-1; no clear D. The CDR3 loop spans 12 amino acids. V was clipped by 2 bases and J by 7 bases, with 7 bases between them. Germline V gene data show CDR1 as SGHDT and CDR2 as YYEEEE. CDR3 DNA sequence: TGTGCCAGCAGCTTTTTAGTGAATGAGCAGTTCTTC. Translation gives CASSFLVNEQFF.

The chain has TRBV7-2 and TRBJ1-5; possibly TRBD1 for D (5 bases). Trimming left V 4 bases short and J 2 bases short, with 12 bases between. CDR1 and CDR2 (germline): SGHTA, FQGNSA. This CDR3 is 15 amino acids long. The CDR3 coding sequence is TGTGCCAGCAGCTGGGACCTATGGGGCAATCAGCCCCAGCATTTT. Translated, it gives CASSWDLWGNQPQHF.

The chain is built from TRBV7-9 and TRBJ2-5; 8 bases agree with TRBD1. Germline-derived CDR1 and CDR2 are SEHNR and FQNEAQ (reference sequence). Germline trimming cut 5 bases from V and 2 bases from J; bases unmatched to any gene: 13. CDR3 length: 17 residues. The CDR3 loop is CASSRFLMGTGQETQYF. The CDR3 nucleotides read TGTGCCAGCAGCCGGTTTTTAATGGGGACAGGACAAGAGACCCAGTACTTC.

This chain uses TRBV7-9 with TRBJ2-7; 8 nucleotides line up with TRBD1. CDR1 and CDR2 from the germline V gene are SEHNR and FQNEAQ (reference sequence). Trimming removed 6 bases from V and 2 bases from J; junction bases left unmatched: 9. This CDR3 is built from 15 residues. The CDR3 bases are TGTGCCAGCAGTTTGAGGGACAGGACCCCCTACGAGCAGTACTTC. Its translation: CASSLRDRTPYEQYF.

The rearrangement joins TRBV7-6 to TRBJ2-1; D possibly corresponds to TRBD2 (5 bases). Looked up from germline, CDR1 is SGHVS and CDR2 is FNYEAQ. The CDR3 loop spans 16 amino acids. Trimming left V 3 bases short and J 8 bases short, with 20 bases between. DNA for the CDR3: TGTGCCAGCAGCTTTCCGAATATGGACTGGCAGGATGAGCAGTTCTTC. Its translation is CASSFPNMDWQDEQFF.

The rearrangement uses TRBV7-9 and TRBJ1-1; possible D gene TRBD1, 5 bases. The germline V gene has CDR1 SEHNR and CDR2 FQNEAQ (reference sequence). The length of the CDR3 is 14 residues. Trimming took 0 bases from V and 8 from J, leaving 13 bases between them. The CDR3 nucleotides read TGTGCCAGCAGCTTAGCGGGGTGGGACCTAGAAGCTTTCTTT. This gives the protein CASSLAGWDLEAFF.

The rearrangement uses TRBV30 and TRBJ1-6; a weak D match, TRBD1 (5 bases). V was trimmed by 3 bases and J by 0 bases, leaving 12 bases between them. The length of the CDR3 is 16 residues. The germline V gene has CDR1 GTSNPN and CDR2 SVGIG (reference sequence). The DNA for the CDR3 is TGTGCCTGGAGCTCCGACAGCCTCTCCTATAATTCACCCCTCCACTTT. Translated: CAWSSDSLSYNSPLHF. The full variable domain, with the rest looked up from reference TRBV30 and TRBJ1-6, is SQTIHQWPATLVQPVGSPLSLECTVEGTSNPNLYWYRQAAGRGLQLLFYSVGIGQISSEVPQNLSASRPQDRQFILSSKKLLLSDSGFYLCAWSSDSLSYNSPLHFGNGTRLTVT.

This rearrangement joins TRBV5-1 to TRBJ2-3; tentatively, D is TRBD1 (5 bases). Germline lookup yields CDR1 SGHRS and CDR2 YFSETQ. The CDR3 has 16 residues. With 0 bases removed from V and 6 bases from J, the gap between germline ends came to 17 bases. The CDR3 reads CASSLAGQGFWDTQYF. The CDR3 bases are TGCGCCAGCAGCTTGGCGGGCCAGGGATTCTGGGATACGCAGTATTTT.

J is TRBJ2-7 and V is TRBV30; 7 bases are shared with TRBD2. The CDR3 runs 16 residues. V shed 5 bases and J 5 bases; nucleotides not matched to a gene: 18. Germline CDR1 and CDR2: GTSNPN and SVGIG (reference sequence). The CDR3 coding sequence is TGTGCCTGGGGAGGTGGGGGGGAAACTATCGGGAACGAGCAGTACTTC. Translation gives CAWGGGGETIGNEQYF.

The rearrangement joins TRBV5-6 to TRBJ1-2, with a tentative D call TRBD1 (5 bases). Germline V gene lookup returns CDR1 SGHDT and CDR2 YYEEEE. The CDR3 covers 14 residues. The V end lost 6 bases, the J end lost 7 bases, and 19 bases lay between the germline ends. DNA for the CDR3: TGTGCCAGCAACTCCTGGGAGGGGATAAGTGGCTACACCTTC. Residues: CASNSWEGISGYTF.

The chain recombines TRBV11-2 with TRBJ1-1, with 7 bases lining up with TRBD1. The CDR3 sequence is 14 residues long. Germline values: CDR1 SGHAT, CDR2 FQNNGV. Losses at the gene ends were 3 bases for V and 9 bases for J; bases not matched to a gene: 10. The CDR3: CASSFEGAGRKAFF. In DNA, the CDR3 is TGTGCCAGCAGCTTTGAGGGGGCAGGCAGGAAAGCTTTCTTT.

J is TRBJ2-1 and V is TRBV27; 7 bases fit TRBD1. This CDR3 has 16 residues. In germline, CDR1 is MNHEY, CDR2 SMNVEV (reference sequence). V lost 1 base and J lost 8; bases outside the gene matches: 11. The CDR3 loop is CASSLLRGPGRDEQFF. The DNA of the CDR3 is TGTGCCAGCAGTTTATTAAGGGGGCCAGGTCGGGATGAGCAGTTCTTC.

The chain has TRBV11-2 and TRBJ2-2; 7 nucleotides match TRBD2. Germline CDR1 is SGHAT and CDR2 is FQNNGV. The V gene end was trimmed by 3 bases and the J gene end by 0 bases; junction bases not matched to a gene: 1. The length of the CDR3 is 15 residues. The CDR3 protein is CASSFGLANTGELFF. In DNA form, the CDR3 reads TGTGCCAGCAGCTTCGGACTAGCGAACACCGGGGAGCTGTTTTTT.

The sample holds one count of this clone. The chain links TRBV2 to TRBJ2-1; 10 positions agree with TRBD2. Germline V lookup: CDR1 SNHLY, CDR2 FYNNEI. This CDR3 comprises 15 residues. V trimming: 0 bases; J trimming: 6 bases; junction bases outside the gene matches: 2. CDR3: CASSEAPSGSNEQFF. In DNA form, the CDR3 reads TGTGCCAGCAGTGAAGCGCCTAGCGGGAGCAATGAGCAGTTCTTC.

This chain joins TRBV27 and TRBJ2-7; weak D call: TRBD1 (5 bases). The CDR3 is made up of 16 amino acids. CDR1 and CDR2 from the germline V gene are MNHEY and SMNVEV (reference sequence). Trimming cost V 0 bases and J 0 bases, with 12 bases left between them. This CDR3 reads CASSLSATASSYEQYF. The CDR3 DNA reads TGTGCCAGCAGTTTATCTGCGACAGCAAGCTCCTACGAGCAGTACTTC.

The CDR3 DNA sequence: TGTGCCAGCAGCCCGGGGAGGGGTGGAAACGAGCAGTACTTC. Protein product: CASSPGRGGNEQYF. The chain links TRBV5-6 to TRBJ2-7; the match to TRBD2 covers 7 bases. CDR3 length equals 14 residues. The V gene's germline CDR1 is SGHDT and CDR2 YYEEEE. V lost 4 bases and J lost 5; bases outside the gene matches: 9. The full variable domain, in which reference TRBV5-6 and TRBJ2-7 provide the parts outside the CDR3, is DAGVTQSPTHLIKTRGQQVTLRCSPKSGHDTVSWYQQALGQGPQFIFQYYEEEERQRGNFPDRFSGHQFPNYSSELNVNALLLGDSALYLCASSPGRGGNEQYFGPGTRLTVT.

The chain has TRBV14 and TRBJ2-7; D might be TRBD2 (5 bases). The V end lost 1 base, the J end lost 3 bases, and 16 bases lay between the germline ends. CDR1 is SGHDN and CDR2 is FVKESK in the germline V gene. This CDR3 has 16 residues. The CDR3 DNA follows: TGTGCCAGCAGCCAAGGTCTAGCCCCCCGGGGCTACGAGCAGTACTTC. It is translated as CASSQGLAPRGYEQYF.

Written as DNA, the CDR3 is TGCGCCAGCAGCCAAGATCTAGCGGGAGAATCGGGGGCCAACGTCCTGACTTTC. Protein product: CASSQDLAGESGANVLTF. The chain has TRBV4-3 and TRBJ2-6, with 10 bases aligning to TRBD2. Germline V gives CDR1 LGHNA, CDR2 YSLEER. The CDR3 covers 18 residues. V shed 0 bases and J 4 bases; nucleotides not matched to a gene: 6.

The table lists this clone with many counts. The chain links TRBV9 to TRBJ1-2; maybe TRBD1 (5 bases). V was cut by 4 bases and J by 1 base, with 14 bases left in between. The CDR3 sequence is 15 residues long. The germline gives CDR1 SGDLS, CDR2 YYNGEE. CDR3 bases: TGTGCCAGCAGCATGAGCCAGGGAATTAACTATGGCTACACCTTC. Protein product: CASSMSQGINYGYTF.

The genes are TRBV7-9 and TRBJ2-7; no reliable D call. With 5 bases removed from V and 0 bases from J, the gap between germline ends came to 11 bases. Looked up from germline, CDR1 is SEHNR and CDR2 is FQNEAQ (reference sequence). The CDR3 loop spans 14 amino acids. CDR3 loop: CASSGWASSYEQYF. CDR3 DNA: TGTGCCAGCAGCGGATGGGCCAGCTCCTACGAGCAGTACTTC.

J is TRBJ2-4 and V is TRBV6-5, with D tentatively TRBD2 (5 bases). The V end was cut by 4 bases, the J end by 0 bases, with 7 bases between. Germline loops: CDR1 MNHEY, CDR2 SVGAGI. The CDR3 has 14 amino acids. As DNA, the CDR3 is TGTGCCAGCAGTTCCGCGGGAGCCAAAAACATTCAGTACTTC. Translated, it gives CASSSAGAKNIQYF.

V usage is TRBV9 and J usage is TRBJ2-3, with D perhaps TRBD1 or TRBD2 (5 bases each). Germline CDR1 SGDLS, CDR2 YYNGEE. Trimming took 3 bases from V and 2 from J, leaving 22 bases between them. This CDR3 has 18 residues. This CDR3 reads CASSGGSSEGRNTDTQYF. CDR3 DNA: TGTGCCAGCAGCGGGGGCTCATCCGAGGGCCGAAACACAGATACGCAGTATTTT.

The J gene is TRBJ1-4, the V gene TRBV9; possibly TRBD1 for D (6 bases). CDR1 is SGDLS and CDR2 is YYNGEE in the germline V gene. This CDR3 has 14 amino acids. Trimming cost V 0 bases and J 7 bases, with 10 bases left between them. Written as DNA, the CDR3 is TGTGCCAGCAGCGTAGAGGGGGGCTTTGAAAAACTGTTTTTT. As protein: CASSVEGGFEKLFF.

This chain uses TRBV6-6 with TRBJ1-5, with unresolved D. The V end lost 3 bases, the J end lost 2 bases, and 11 bases lay between the germline ends. Germline V gives CDR1 MNHNY, CDR2 SVGAGI (reference sequence). CDR3 length: 15 amino acids. CDR3 nucleotide sequence: TGTGCCAGCAGTTATGTCCACCTCGGCAATCAGCCCCAGCATTTT. As protein: CASSYVHLGNQPQHF.